Listed here are 2 T cell receptor beta chains from one sample, sequenced in a study of blood T cells in healthy people across ages. Next came a second PCR, run for about 7 to 12 cycles, which used a sample-barcoded 5' primer along with a J-beta primer mix. TCRdb reanalysed the 5' RACE reads using MiXCR and keeps one entry per CDR3 protein. The data contain about 930,000 distinct CDR3 sequences, roughly 28% of them singletons. These data also formed part of another study, on T cells of mothers and their children.

The sample was blood. These receptors all stem from a woman between 35 and 50 years old in good health.

The table lists this clonotype with many counts. The gene calls are TRBV6-5 and TRBJ1-2, with 8 bases lining up with TRBD1. The CDR3 runs to 13 residues. In germline, CDR1 is MNHEY, CDR2 SVGAGI. V lost 8 bases, J lost 4 bases, and 6 bases stayed unmatched. The CDR3 region has the DNA TGTGCCAGCGATCCTGGGACAGGCTATGGCTACACCTTC. Amino acid sequence: CASDPGTGYGYTF.

A word on this clonotype: This may stem from a read error, because a much larger clone lies one nucleotide away. The chain employs TRBV6-2 or TRBV6-3 and TRBJ2-5; unclear D gene. Trimming took 2 bases from V and 2 from J, leaving 6 bases between them. CDR3 length: 13 residues. Per germline, CDR1 MNHEY and CDR2 SVGEGT. In nucleotides, the CDR3 is TGTGCCAGCAGTTACAGGGAACAAGAGACCCAGTACTTC. As protein: CASSYREQETQYF.